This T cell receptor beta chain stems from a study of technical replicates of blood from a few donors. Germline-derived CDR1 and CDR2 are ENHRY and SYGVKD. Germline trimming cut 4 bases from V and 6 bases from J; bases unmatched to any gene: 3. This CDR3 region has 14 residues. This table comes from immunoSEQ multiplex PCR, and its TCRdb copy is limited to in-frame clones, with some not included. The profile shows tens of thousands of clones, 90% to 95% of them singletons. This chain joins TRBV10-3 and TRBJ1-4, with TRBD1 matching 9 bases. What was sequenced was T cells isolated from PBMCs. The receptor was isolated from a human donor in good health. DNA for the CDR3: TGTGCCATCAGTGGGGGACAGGGTGATGAAAAACTGTTTTTT. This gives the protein CAISGGQGDEKLFF.